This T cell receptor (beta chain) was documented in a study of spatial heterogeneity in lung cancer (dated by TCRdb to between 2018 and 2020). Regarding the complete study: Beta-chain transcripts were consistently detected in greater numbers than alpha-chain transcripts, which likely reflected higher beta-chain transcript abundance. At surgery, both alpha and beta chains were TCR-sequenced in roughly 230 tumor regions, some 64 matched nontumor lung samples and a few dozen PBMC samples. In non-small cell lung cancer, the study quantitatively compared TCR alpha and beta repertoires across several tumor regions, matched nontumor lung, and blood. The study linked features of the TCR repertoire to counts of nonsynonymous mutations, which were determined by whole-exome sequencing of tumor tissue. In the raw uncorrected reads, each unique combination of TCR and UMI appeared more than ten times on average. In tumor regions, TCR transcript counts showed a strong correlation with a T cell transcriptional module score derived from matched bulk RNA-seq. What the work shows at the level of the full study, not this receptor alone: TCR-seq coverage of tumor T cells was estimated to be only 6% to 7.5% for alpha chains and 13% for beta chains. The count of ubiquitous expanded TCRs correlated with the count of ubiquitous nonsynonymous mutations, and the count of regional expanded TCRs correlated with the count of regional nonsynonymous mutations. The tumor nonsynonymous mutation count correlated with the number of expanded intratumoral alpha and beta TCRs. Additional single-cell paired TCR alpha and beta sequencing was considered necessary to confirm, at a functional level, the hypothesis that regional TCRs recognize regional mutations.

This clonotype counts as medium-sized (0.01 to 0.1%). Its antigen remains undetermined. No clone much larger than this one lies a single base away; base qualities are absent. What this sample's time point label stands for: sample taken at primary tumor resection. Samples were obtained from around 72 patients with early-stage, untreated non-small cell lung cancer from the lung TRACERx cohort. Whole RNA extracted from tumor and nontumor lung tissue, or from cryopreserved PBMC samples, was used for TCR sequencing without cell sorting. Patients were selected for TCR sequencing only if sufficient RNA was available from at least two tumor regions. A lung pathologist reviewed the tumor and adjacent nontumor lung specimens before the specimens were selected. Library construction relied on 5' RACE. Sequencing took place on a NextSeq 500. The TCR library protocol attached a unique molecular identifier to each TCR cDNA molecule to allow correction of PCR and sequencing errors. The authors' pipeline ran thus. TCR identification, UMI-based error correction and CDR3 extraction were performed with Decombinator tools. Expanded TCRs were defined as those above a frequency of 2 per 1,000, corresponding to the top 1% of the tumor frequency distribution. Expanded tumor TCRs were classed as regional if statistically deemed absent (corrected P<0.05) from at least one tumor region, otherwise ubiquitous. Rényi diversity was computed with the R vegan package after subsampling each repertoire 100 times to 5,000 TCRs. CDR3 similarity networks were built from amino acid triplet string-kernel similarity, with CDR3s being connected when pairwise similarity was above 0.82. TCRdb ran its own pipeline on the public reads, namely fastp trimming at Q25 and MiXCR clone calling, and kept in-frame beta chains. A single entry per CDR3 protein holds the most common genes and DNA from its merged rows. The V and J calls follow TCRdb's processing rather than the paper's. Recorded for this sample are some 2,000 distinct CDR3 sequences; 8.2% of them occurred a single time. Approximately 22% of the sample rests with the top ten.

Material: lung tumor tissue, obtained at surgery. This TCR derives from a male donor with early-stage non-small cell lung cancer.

The sequenced DNA is TGCAGCGGGCGGGGGGGCCTGGAGACCCAGTACTTC. Translated, this gives CSGRGGLETQYF. The V and J genes are TRBV29-1 and TRBJ2-5; 9 nucleotides in the junction match TRBD2. V has 7 bases trimmed and J has 5 bases trimmed; junction bases matching no gene number 5. Including cysteine and phenylalanine, the CDR3 has 12 amino acids. Kept here is only the CDR3 DNA, which spans 36 bases and is read in frame from base 1. Via the germline V gene, CDR1 is SQVTM and CDR2 ANQGSEA.